Following are 24 T cell receptor beta chains from one sample sequenced in a study of CD4 T cells in relation to SARS-CoV-2 and coronaviruses (dated by TCRdb to the early 2020s). Library prep was done by the immunoSEQ multiplex PCR assay. The table was pulled from immuneACCESS by TCRdb, which kept in-frame rearrangements only. Such tables lose some clones; where checked, under half of the loss comes from unresolved V genes, and the rest has no known cause. Present in this sample are tens of thousands of clones, roughly 70% of which were seen just once. The ten largest clones capture around a fifth of the sample. CD4+ T cells from unexposed donors were collected before the COVID-19 pandemic (2011-2018). After approximately eleven days of culture, CD4+ T cells were isolated with the EasySep CD4+ T cell isolation kit. The antigens for these receptors are not known. Sequenced input: CD4+ T cells from PBMCs, cultured in vitro. These receptors were obtained from a human donor in good health.

The CDR3 DNA reads TGCGCCAGCAGCCAAGATACGCACGGGACTCCTTCCTACGAGCAGTACTTC. Translated: CASSQDTHGTPSYEQYF. The chain has TRBV4-3 and TRBJ2-7; tentatively, D is TRBD2 (6 bases). The CDR3 sequence is 17 residues long. Germline CDR1 reads LGHNA; CDR2 reads YSLEER. Trimming removed 0 bases from V and 1 base from J, with 16 bases in between.

The CDR3 loop is CSVKGGGHEQYF. The CDR3 region has the DNA TGCAGCGTTAAAGGTGGGGGACACGAGCAGTACTTC. The J gene is TRBJ2-7, the V gene TRBV29-1, with D perhaps TRBD1 or TRBD2 (5 bases each). The V end lost 5 bases, the J end lost 5 bases, and 13 bases lay between the germline ends. The CDR3 runs to 12 residues. Germline CDR1 is SQVTM and CDR2 is ANQGSEA.

The rearrangement uses TRBV19 and TRBJ1-6; a possible D gene is TRBD1 (5 bases). In germline, CDR1 is LNHDA, CDR2 SQIVND (reference sequence). The V end was cut by 5 bases, the J end by 8 bases, with 16 bases between. This CDR3 region has 15 residues. CDR3 bases: TGTGCCAGTAGTCCTGCTAGGGGCCGTCATTCACCCCTCCACTTT. This codes for CASSPARGRHSPLHF.

The chain carries TRBV29-1 and TRBJ2-1; 8 nucleotides agree with TRBD2. CDR3 length: 12 residues. The germline gives CDR1 SQVTM, CDR2 ANQGSEA. V was pared by 7 bases and J by 8 bases, with 7 bases of the junction left unmatched. This CDR3 reads CSAGTSRDEQFF. In nucleotides, the CDR3 is TGCAGCGCCGGGACTAGTAGAGATGAGCAGTTCTTC.

The gene calls are TRBV6-6 and TRBJ1-1; no reliable D call. The CDR3 consists of 14 residues. Germline V gene data show CDR1 as MNHNY and CDR2 as SVGAGI (reference sequence). Trimming removed 5 bases from V and 1 base from J, with 11 bases in between. CDR3 residues: CASSPSIENTEAFF. CDR3 coding DNA: TGTGCCAGCAGTCCTTCTATAGAGAACACTGAAGCTTTCTTT.

This sequence joins TRBV23-1 and TRBJ2-7; the D gene could be TRBD1 or TRBD2 (5 bases each). TRBV23-1 is sorted into the ORF group, with uncertain function. This CDR3 comprises 14 residues. The V end lost 2 bases, the J end lost 2 bases, and 10 bases lay between the germline ends. The CDR3, as DNA: TGCGCCAGCAGTCAAACAAGAGGGGCCTACGAGCAGTACTTC. It encodes CASSQTRGAYEQYF.

This chain connects TRBV12-5 to TRBJ2-5; D is unclear. Germline assignment: CDR1 LGHNT and CDR2 FRNRAP. The CDR3 has 14 amino acids. V lost 5 bases and J 0 bases, leaving 10 bases between the germline ends. The CDR3 loop is CASGPARNQETQYF. DNA for the CDR3: TGTGCTAGTGGTCCGGCACGTAACCAAGAGACCCAGTACTTC.

In this sample, this clone turned up once. This sequence joins TRBV7-9 and TRBJ2-5; 9 nucleotides align to TRBD1. With V trimmed by 4 bases and J by 5 bases, 5 bases remained unmatched. Germline CDR1 and CDR2: SEHNR and FQNEAQ (reference sequence). This CDR3 has 14 residues. CDR3 nucleotide sequence: TGTGCCAGCAGCTCGGGACAGGGCGGGGAGACCCAGTACTTC. Translated, it gives CASSSGQGGETQYF.

The rearrangement uses TRBV7-2 and TRBJ2-1, with 8 bases aligning to TRBD2. Trimming cost V 4 bases and J 3 bases; bases outside gene matches: 8. This CDR3 contains 16 residues. In germline, CDR1 is SGHTA, CDR2 FQGNSA. CDR3 in DNA: TGTGCCAGCAGCTCACCGGGGGGGCCGATCTACAATGAGCAGTTCTTC. Its translation is CASSSPGGPIYNEQFF.

This chain joins TRBV6-1 and TRBJ1-6; D remains unclear. Germline V lookup: CDR1 MNHNS, CDR2 SASEGT. The CDR3 has 17 residues. V lost 4 bases, J lost 7 bases, and 20 bases lay in between. As DNA, the CDR3 is TGTGCCAGCAGTGCTGCCGCGGGTGCCCGGCTGAATTCACCCCTCCACTTT. Translated: CASSAAAGARLNSPLHF.

The rearrangement uses TRBV11-3 and TRBJ2-2, with a weak D call TRBD1 (6 bases). V gave up 6 bases and J gave up 4 bases, with 12 bases separating them. This CDR3 spans 14 amino acids. From germline, CDR1 is SGHNT and CDR2 YENEEA. CDR3 loop: CASSQGFRTGELFF. The DNA of the CDR3 is TGTGCCAGCAGTCAGGGGTTTCGCACCGGGGAGCTGTTTTTT.

The V and J genes are TRBV6-5 and TRBJ2-7; D unclear. This CDR3 contains 14 residues. V was cut by 6 bases and J by 4 bases, with 16 bases left in between. The germline gives CDR1 MNHEY, CDR2 SVGAGI. The CDR3, as DNA: TGTGCCAGCAGCCGCGTGGGGTCCGAGTACGAGCAGTACTTC. Its translation: CASSRVGSEYEQYF.

This sequence joins TRBV4-1 and TRBJ1-4; D may be TRBD1 (6 bases). This CDR3 contains 15 residues. V was pared by 3 bases and J by 4 bases, with 12 bases between. The germline V gene encodes CDR1 MGHRA and CDR2 YSYEKL. The CDR3 DNA reads TGCGCCAGCAGCCAGGGGGGCGTGCGTAATGAAAAACTGTTTTTT. It translates to CASSQGGVRNEKLFF.

This rearrangement joins TRBV7-2 to TRBJ1-2; TRBD1 agrees at 7 bases. The CDR3 runs to 14 residues. V trimming: 3 bases; J trimming: 4 bases; junction bases outside the gene matches: 5. CDR1 is SGHTA, CDR2 FQGNSA, per germline. The DNA of the CDR3 is TGTGCCAGCAGCTTTCCAGGGGGGGTCTATGGCTACACCTTC. It translates to CASSFPGGVYGYTF.

The rearrangement joins TRBV10-1 to TRBJ2-5; 7 nucleotides agree with TRBD1. This CDR3 comprises 14 residues. Germline CDR1 reads WNHNN; CDR2 reads SYGVQD (reference sequence). With V trimmed by 10 bases and J by 5 bases, 13 bases remained unmatched. The chain's CDR3 is CATSGGGLGETQYF. In DNA form, the CDR3 reads TGCGCCACCTCAGGGGGTGGTTTGGGGGAGACCCAGTACTTC.

The gene calls are TRBV6-5 and TRBJ1-1, with TRBD1 matching over 9 bases. CDR1 and CDR2 (germline): MNHEY, SVGAGI. The CDR3 has 15 amino acids. J lost 2 bases, V lost 6 bases, and 7 bases had no gene match. The CDR3 DNA reads TGTGCCAGCAGCAGGACAGGGGATTTCAACACTGAAGCTTTCTTT. It encodes CASSRTGDFNTEAFF.

This clone came up a few times. CDR3 nucleotides: TGTGCCAGCAGTGATAGACAGGGAAGATTGAGGGAGCAGTACTTC. Its translation: CASSDRQGRLREQYF. The gene calls are TRBV6-1 and TRBJ2-7, with TRBD1 matching 7 bases. The CDR3 contains 15 residues. V gave up 3 bases and J gave up 7 bases; unmatched junction bases: 12. Germline V lookup: CDR1 MNHNS, CDR2 SASEGT.

The V gene is TRBV4-1, the J gene TRBJ2-3; 9 bases are a match to TRBD2. The V gene end was trimmed by 4 bases and the J gene end by 0 bases; junction bases not matched to a gene: 2. This CDR3 spans 15 amino acids. CDR1 is MGHRA, CDR2 YSYEKL, per germline. The CDR3 sequence: CASSPTSGSTDTQYF. The CDR3 nucleotides read TGCGCCAGCAGCCCGACTAGCGGCAGCACAGATACGCAGTATTTT.

This clone has a handful of counts. The rearrangement links TRBV11-2 to TRBJ2-1; the match to TRBD2 covers 8 bases. The CDR3 runs 17 residues. Germline V gene sequence: CDR1 SGHAT, CDR2 FQNNGV. The junction had 5 bases not matched to a gene; V was cut back by 1 base and J by 0 bases. This CDR3 reads CASSLGSGDSSYNEQFF. The CDR3 nucleotides read TGTGCCAGCAGCTTAGGTAGCGGGGATAGCTCCTACAATGAGCAGTTCTTC.

This chain connects TRBV6-2 or TRBV6-3 to TRBJ2-5; D tentatively fits TRBD1 or TRBD2 (7 bases each). CDR3 size: 15 residues. CDR1 and CDR2 from the germline V gene are MNHEY and SVGEGT. V was cut by 3 bases and J by 5 bases, with 16 bases left in between. In DNA, the CDR3 is TGTGCCAGCAGTTATCAGGGGGGGGCCGTTGAGACCCAGTACTTC. This gives the protein CASSYQGGAVETQYF.

The chain recombines TRBV5-6 with TRBJ2-4, with a possible D match to TRBD2 (5 bases). Per germline, CDR1 SGHDT and CDR2 YYEEEE. This CDR3 comprises 17 residues. The germline V and J ends were trimmed by 2 bases and 0 bases, with 15 bases remaining between them. Here the CDR3 DNA reads TGTGCCAGCAGCTTTCTGACGGACTTTATAGCCAAAAACATTCAGTACTTC. It yields the protein CASSFLTDFIAKNIQYF.

This clone has only a few counts. The genes are TRBV9 and TRBJ1-2; TRBD1 might be the D (5 bases). Germline-derived CDR1 and CDR2 are SGDLS and YYNGEE. Between the trimmed V and J ends, which lost 0 bases and 6 bases, there was a span of 6 bases. CDR3 length equals 12 residues. The CDR3, as DNA: TGTGCCAGCAGCGTAGAGGGGAATGGCTACACCTTC. It encodes CASSVEGNGYTF. Full variable domain (rest looked up from reference TRBV9 and TRBJ1-2): DSGVTQTPKHLITATGQRVTLRCSPRSGDLSVYWYQQSLDQGLQFLIQYYNGEERAKGNILERFSAQQFPDLHSELNLSSLELGDSALYFCASSVEGNGYTFGSGTRLTVV.

This chain uses TRBV7-2 with TRBJ2-4; 11 bases match TRBD2. The V segment lost 3 bases and the J segment 5 bases; nucleotides outside the gene matches: 3. Germline V gene sequence: CDR1 SGHTA, CDR2 FQGNSA. CDR3 size: 15 residues. The DNA for the CDR3 is TGTGCCAGCAGCTTGGGGACTAGCGGACAAAACATTCAGTACTTC. Translated, it gives CASSLGTSGQNIQYF. The variable domain in full, completed from reference TRBV7-2 and TRBJ2-4, reads GAGVSQSPSNKVTEKGKDVELRCDPISGHTALYWYRQSLGQGLEFLIYFQGNSAPDKSGLPSDRFSAERTGGSVSTLTIQRTQQEDSAVYLCASSLGTSGQNIQYFGAGTRLSVL.

This clone was recorded only once. V usage is TRBV18 and J usage is TRBJ2-3; D possibly corresponds to TRBD1 (5 bases). The CDR3 runs to 14 residues. V was cut by 3 bases and J by 4 bases, with 11 bases left in between. The germline gives CDR1 KGHSH, CDR2 LQKENI. DNA for the CDR3: TGTGCCAGCTCACCGGGGATACAGGCAGATACGCAGTATTTT. Translating it yields CASSPGIQADTQYF.